This entry lists 17 T cell receptor beta chains sequenced from one sample in a study of response to subunit inactivated influenza vaccine. TCRdb analysed the RT-PCR reads with MiXCR anew, one entry per CDR3 protein. In the table there are 500,000 to 600,000 distinct CDR3 sequences, approximately 14% of which are singletons. The sample in question was PBMCs from blood, obtained 11 to 12 days after vaccination. The receptors were sampled from a man aged 45-60 years who received an inactivated influenza vaccine.

This clonotype was counted between two and nine times. The rearrangement uses TRBV24-1 and TRBJ2-2; 7 nucleotides line up with TRBD2. Germline loops: CDR1 KGHDR, CDR2 SFDVKD. After removal of 1 base from V and 4 bases from J, the junction contained 8 bases not matched to a gene. The CDR3 spans 17 residues. CDR3 nucleotide sequence: TGTGCCACCAGTGATTTAGTGTCGGGGGGACTCACCGGGGAGCTGTTTTTT. Amino acids: CATSDLVSGGLTGELFF.

This rearrangement joins TRBV15 to TRBJ2-1, with 9 nucleotides matching TRBD2. The germline V gene encodes CDR1 LNHNV and CDR2 YYDKDF (reference sequence). This CDR3 is 14 amino acids long. V was clipped by 3 bases and J by 12 bases; unmatched bases: 9. CDR3 amino acids: CATSRDTSGRAQFF. CDR3 nucleotides: TGTGCCACCAGCAGGGATACTAGCGGGCGAGCGCAGTTCTTC.

Points on this clonotype: One end of the junction varies from germline; a read error may be responsible. The chain joins TRBV6-1 to TRBJ2-1; TRBD2 matches at 7 bases. CDR3 length: 15 amino acids. Germline V CDR1 and CDR2: MNHNS, SASEGT. The DNA of the CDR3 is TGTGCCAGCAGAGAAGACGCCGGGAGGTACAATGAGCAGTTCTTC. Protein: CASREDAGRYNEQFF.

This clonotype was counted at least ten times. This chain connects TRBV4-2 to TRBJ1-2; a possible D gene is TRBD1 (5 bases). The CDR3 is 22 amino acids. Between the trimmed V and J ends, which lost 0 bases and 1 base, there was a span of 30 bases. Per the germline V gene, CDR1 is LGHNA and CDR2 is YNFKEQ. The CDR3 protein is CASSQDRSSGRARELFNYGYTF. CDR3 bases: TGTGCCAGCAGCCAAGATCGATCGTCGGGGAGGGCCAGGGAGCTTTTTAACTATGGCTACACCTTC.

The chain couples TRBV13 to TRBJ1-2; a possible D gene is TRBD1 (6 bases). CDR1 and CDR2 from the germline V gene are PRHDT and FYEKMQ (reference sequence). This CDR3 spans 15 amino acids. Trimming shortened V by 0 bases and J by 3 bases, and 11 bases separated the two germline ends. The CDR3: CASSLGGGSYYGYTF. The CDR3 DNA sequence: TGTGCCAGCAGCTTAGGAGGGGGTTCGTACTATGGCTACACCTTC.

This clonotype was picked up a small number of times. The J gene is TRBJ2-2, the V gene TRBV5-1, with a weak D call TRBD2 (5 bases). The CDR3 sequence is 16 residues long. Between the trimmed V and J ends, which lost 0 bases and 4 bases, there was a span of 13 bases. Per the germline V gene, CDR1 is SGHRS and CDR2 is YFSETQ. CDR3 loop: CASSLGSPSTTGELFF. CDR3 nucleotide sequence: TGCGCCAGCAGCTTGGGTAGCCCTAGCACCACCGGGGAGCTGTTTTTT. The variable domain in full, with the rest retrieved from reference TRBV5-1 and TRBJ2-2, is KAGVTQTPRYLIKTRGQQVTLSCSPISGHRSVSWYQQTPGQGLQFLFEYFSETQRNKGNFPGRFSGRQFSNSRSEMNVSTLELGDSALYLCASSLGSPSTTGELFFGEGSRLTVL.

CDR3 bases: TGTGCCAGCAGCCAAGGCGGGACACCTGAAGCTTTCTTT. Translating it yields CASSQGGTPEAFF. The J gene is TRBJ1-1, the V gene TRBV3-1, with D possibly matching TRBD1 (6 bases). Per the germline V gene, CDR1 is LGHDT and CDR2 is YNNKEL (reference sequence). The CDR3 runs to 13 residues. Trimming cost V 1 base and J 6 bases, with 9 bases left between them.

This clonotype was observed a few times. The chain combines TRBV6-5 with TRBJ1-1; 8 bases agree with TRBD1. The CDR3 loop spans 16 amino acids. V gave up 2 bases and J gave up 2 bases; unmatched junction bases: 7. Germline V gene lookup returns CDR1 MNHEY and CDR2 SVGAGI. CDR3 sequence (DNA): TGTGCCAGCAGTTACCCTTACAGGGGGAATAACACTGAAGCTTTCTTT. The encoded protein is CASSYPYRGNNTEAFF.

This clonotype was recorded a few times. A junction boundary mismatches the germline segment, possibly from a read error. The CDR3 DNA follows: TGTGCCAGCAGCCCGGGGGGGCTAAACACCGGGGAGCTCTTTTTT. As protein: CASSPGGLNTGELFF. The chain is built from TRBV9 and TRBJ2-2; 8 bases fit TRBD2. The V gene's germline CDR1 is SGDLS and CDR2 YYNGEE. The CDR3 spans 15 residues.

This clonotype was seen only a few times. This chain joins TRBV19 and TRBJ2-2, with TRBD2 matching 7 bases. Germline values: CDR1 LNHDA, CDR2 SQIVND (reference sequence). The CDR3 covers 16 residues. V was pared by 3 bases and J by 1 base, with 5 bases of the junction left unmatched. CDR3 region: CASSILPSGNTGELFF. CDR3 in DNA: TGTGCCAGTAGTATTCTCCCTAGCGGGAACACCGGGGAGCTGTTTTTT.

This clonotype was counted between two and nine times. The chain carries TRBV7-9 and TRBJ2-7, with TRBD2 identical over 11 bases. J lost 4 bases, V lost 8 bases, and 13 bases had no gene match. The CDR3 runs 16 residues. Germline V gene lookup returns CDR1 SEHNR and CDR2 FQNEAQ (reference sequence). As DNA, the CDR3 is TGTGCCAGCCTACACACCGGGACTAGCGGAGTTTACGAGCAGTACTTC. It yields the protein CASLHTGTSGVYEQYF. Full variable domain (missing parts from reference TRBV7-9 and TRBJ2-7): DTGVSQNPRHKITKRGQNVTFRCDPISEHNRLYWYRQTLGQGPEFLTYFQNEAQLEKSRLLSDRFSAERPKGSFSTLEIQRTEQGDSAMYLCASLHTGTSGVYEQYFGPGTRLTVT.

The V call is TRBV7-9, the J call TRBJ2-2; no clear D. CDR1 is SEHNR and CDR2 is FQNEAQ in the germline V gene (reference sequence). The length of the CDR3 is 10 residues. V was clipped by 7 bases and J by 6 bases, with 3 bases between them. The CDR3 is CASNPGELFF. The CDR3, as DNA: TGTGCCAGCAATCCCGGGGAGCTGTTTTTT.

This chain joins TRBV28 and TRBJ2-5; 8 bases agree with TRBD2. CDR1 is MDHEN, CDR2 SYDVKM, per germline. The CDR3 covers 13 residues. V gave up 6 bases and J gave up 5 bases; unmatched junction bases: 5. CDR3 DNA sequence: TGTGCCAGCAGAAATAGCGGGATGGAGACCCAGTACTTC. Protein sequence: CASRNSGMETQYF. Together with reference TRBV28 and TRBJ2-5, the CDR3 gives the full variable domain: DVKVTQSSRYLVKRTGEKVFLECVQDMDHENMFWYRQDPGLGLRLIYFSYDVKMKEKGDIPEGYSVSREKKERFSLILESASTNQTSMYLCASRNSGMETQYFGPGTRLLVL.

The chain carries TRBV29-1 and TRBJ2-3, with D perhaps assigned TRBD1 or TRBD2 (5 bases each). The CDR3 is made up of 15 amino acids. V lost 3 bases, J lost 1 base, and 14 bases lay in between. The germline V gene has CDR1 SQVTM and CDR2 ANQGSEA. CDR3 in amino acids: CSVDGHLGGTDTQYF. CDR3 bases: TGCAGCGTTGATGGACACTTGGGGGGCACAGATACGCAGTATTTT.

There are a few counts of this clonotype. This sequence joins TRBV29-1 and TRBJ2-3; D is unclear. Trimming cost V 2 bases and J 0 bases, with 15 bases left between them. Germline CDR1 reads SQVTM; CDR2 reads ANQGSEA. The CDR3 loop spans 16 amino acids. CDR3 sequence (DNA): TGCAGCGTTGAACCGATGACGGAAACTAGCACAGATACGCAGTATTTT. It yields the protein CSVEPMTETSTDTQYF.

This chain uses TRBV20-1 with TRBJ2-7, with D possibly matching TRBD2 (6 bases). This CDR3 spans 14 amino acids. V was trimmed by 5 bases and J by 4 bases, leaving 18 bases between them. The V gene's germline CDR1 is DFQATT and CDR2 SNEGSKA (reference sequence). The CDR3: CSASGPGDPYEQYF. The DNA for the CDR3 is TGCAGTGCTTCCGGTCCGGGAGACCCGTACGAGCAGTACTTC.

This clonotype was counted many times. This sequence joins TRBV30 and TRBJ2-3; D gene unclear. The V end was cut by 0 bases, the J end by 4 bases, with 8 bases between. Germline V gives CDR1 GTSNPN, CDR2 SVGIG (reference sequence). This CDR3 has 13 residues. The CDR3, as DNA: TGTGCCTGGAGTGTAACGTTCTCAGATACGCAGTATTTT. Translated: CAWSVTFSDTQYF.